This T cell receptor (beta chain) was profiled in a study of CD8 T cells in ankylosing spondylitis. Findings and limits, study-wide: The study identified a TCR beta motif of several highly homologous variants that appeared characteristic of ankylosing spondylitis blood. Disease-linked clones were reportedly significantly enriched in matched ankylosing spondylitis synovial fluid.

Germline CDR1 and CDR2: SEHNR and FQNEAQ (reference sequence). This CDR3 region has 17 residues. Trimming cost V 5 bases and J 4 bases; bases outside gene matches: 14. As the method for making TCR beta libraries, quantitative 5'-RACE with molecular barcodes was used. TCRdb reprocessed the 5' RACE reads via MiXCR and lists one record per CDR3 protein. The table shows tens of thousands of distinct CDR3 sequences, with around 6.5% occurring only once. There are many counts of this clonotype. Antigen: not known. The sequence was obtained from a male donor with ankylosing spondylitis. The chain has TRBV7-9 and TRBJ2-5; the match to TRBD2 covers 9 bases. Material: synovial fluid, either unsorted or a sorted T cell fraction (not recorded which). CDR3 sequence reads: CASSPSRVSGRGETQYF. DNA of the CDR3: TGTGCCAGCAGCCCCTCTAGGGTTAGCGGGAGAGGAGAGACCCAGTACTTC. The full variable domain, rest sourced from reference TRBV7-9 and TRBJ2-5, is DTGVSQNPRHKITKRGQNVTFRCDPISEHNRLYWYRQTLGQGPEFLTYFQNEAQLEKSRLLSDRFSAERPKGSFSTLEIQRTEQGDSAMYLCASSPSRVSGRGETQYFGPGTRLLVL.